Here is one T cell receptor (beta chain) with its context. Every donor was a healthy person donating bone marrow. The data belong to a study of cytomegalovirus exposure and HLA in healthy donors. Study-level information: Samples from HLA-typed donors yielded about 85 million unique TCRs in an early data release.

Germline-derived CDR1 and CDR2 are SEHNR and FQNEAQ (reference sequence). The V and J ends lost 5 bases and 0 bases, in that order; junction bases with no gene match: 6. The CDR3 sequence is 18 residues long. The primer mix had 60 Vbeta and 13 Jbeta primers. TCRdb's table, derived via immunoSEQ multiplex PCR, lists solely in-frame clones and lacks some. The data contain approximately 30,000 clones, about 67% of them singletons. Input material: PBMCs. This clonotype originated in a man aged 40-49 years in good health and CMV-seropositive. J is TRBJ2-5 and V is TRBV7-9, with 16 nucleotides matching TRBD2. The CDR3 nucleotides read TGTGCCAGCAGCCCCGGGACTAGCGGGGGGGCTTACCAAGAGACCCAGTACTTC. Translated: CASSPGTSGGAYQETQYF.